This T cell receptor (beta chain) came from a study of blood T cell repertoires in COVID-19. Study-level information: Acute and convalescent COVID-19 samples came from the United States, Italy and Spain.

Original processing methods: Nucleated cell number was recorded as an estimate derived from reference gene primer amplification. The repertoire was sequenced with immunoSEQ multiplex PCR; TCRdb's copy has only in-frame clones and lacks some. That table furnishes V, J and clone size, whereas the DNA furnished D and trimming. The table records around 100,000 clones, approximately 92% of them present only once. In its sample, this clone was seen a few times. Trimming cost V 0 bases and J 2 bases, with 17 bases left between them. The CDR3 is 18 residues long. Germline CDR1 and CDR2: LNHNV and YYDKDF (reference sequence).

The chain employs TRBV15 and TRBJ1-5; D remains ambiguous. The TCR comes from a man aged 45-65 years with active COVID-19. The sequenced sample was peripheral blood. CDR3 nucleotide sequence: TGTGCCACCAGCAGAGATAGGAGGGAGGGATGGGGCAATCAGCCCCAGCATTTT. This gives the protein CATSRDRREGWGNQPQHF.